Following are 21 T cell receptor beta chains from one sample sequenced in a study of cytomegalovirus exposure and HLA in healthy donors. The table came from immunoSEQ multiplex PCR; TCRdb's copy has only in-frame clones and leaves some out. The sample contains about 130,000 clones, roughly 89% of which appear only once. Specimen: PBMCs. All receptors derive from a woman between 18 and 30 years old in good health and CMV-seronegative.

This sequence joins TRBV4-1 and TRBJ1-1; D might be TRBD1 (5 bases). The CDR3 covers 15 residues. Germline CDR1 MGHRA, CDR2 YSYEKL. Deletions cut 6 bases from V and 2 bases from J, with 16 bases between. DNA of the CDR3: TGCGCCAGCAGAGGAAGGGGCAGGTTAAACACTGAAGCTTTCTTT. This encodes CASRGRGRLNTEAFF.

This rearrangement joins TRBV27 to TRBJ1-2; D remains ambiguous. The CDR3 extends over 12 amino acids. The V end was cut by 6 bases, the J end by 4 bases, with 9 bases between. Looked up from germline, CDR1 is MNHEY and CDR2 is SMNVEV (reference sequence). CDR3 in amino acids: CASRLPGYGYTF. The CDR3 DNA reads as TGTGCCAGCAGGTTGCCAGGCTATGGCTACACCTTC.

The chain carries TRBV6-4 and TRBJ2-7; 13 bases map to TRBD2. This CDR3 has 15 amino acids. Germline loops: CDR1 MRHNA, CDR2 SNTAGT. V trimming: 8 bases; J trimming: 3 bases; junction bases outside the gene matches: 7. CDR3 loop: CASPKLAGGLYEQYF. In DNA, the CDR3 is TGTGCCAGCCCGAAACTAGCGGGGGGGCTCTACGAGCAGTACTTC.

This sequence joins TRBV18 and TRBJ1-1, with D perhaps matching TRBD1 (6 bases). The CDR3 is 13 residues long. The germline V and J ends were trimmed by 6 bases and 5 bases, with 13 bases remaining between them. CDR1 is KGHSH, CDR2 LQKENI, per germline. This CDR3 reads CASSRDRLTEAFF. For the CDR3, the DNA is TGTGCCAGCTCGCGTGACAGGTTAACTGAAGCTTTCTTT.

The chain links TRBV6-6 to TRBJ1-5, with 12 nucleotides matching TRBD1. The CDR3 totals 15 residues. Per the germline V gene, CDR1 is MNHNY and CDR2 is SVGAGI (reference sequence). V was pared by 5 bases and J by 6 bases, with 5 bases of the junction left unmatched. CDR3 coding DNA: TGTGCCAGCAGTAGGGGACAGGGGGCTAGTCAGCCCCAGCATTTT. Amino acids: CASSRGQGASQPQHF.

The chain couples TRBV10-3 to TRBJ2-7; 8 bases align to TRBD1. The CDR3 spans 15 residues. Per the germline V gene, CDR1 is ENHRY and CDR2 is SYGVKD. Trimming at V came to 4 bases and at J to 1 base, leaving 6 bases not matched to a gene. CDR3: CAISADRARSYEQYF. DNA of the CDR3: TGTGCCATCAGTGCGGACAGGGCGAGATCCTACGAGCAGTACTTC.

The chain recombines TRBV18 with TRBJ1-5; tentatively, D is TRBD1 (5 bases). Looked up from germline, CDR1 is KGHSH and CDR2 is LQKENI. CDR3 length: 13 amino acids. The ends were cut back, 6 bases at V and 3 bases at J, with 9 bases in the middle. The CDR3 reads CASSPDTNQPQHF. CDR3 sequence (DNA): TGTGCCAGCTCCCCGGACACCAATCAGCCCCAGCATTTT.

The rearrangement uses TRBV9 and TRBJ2-3; 9 bases align to TRBD1. CDR1 is SGDLS, CDR2 YYNGEE, per germline. There are 16 residues in the CDR3. With V trimmed by 4 bases and J by 3 bases, 9 bases remained unmatched. This chain's CDR3 is CASSMNWDRATDTQYF. The CDR3 coding sequence is TGTGCCAGCAGCATGAACTGGGACAGGGCGACAGATACGCAGTATTTT.

The chain uses TRBV7-7 and TRBJ2-1; D is perhaps TRBD2 (6 bases). Looked up from germline, CDR1 is SSHAT and CDR2 is FNYEAQ (reference sequence). The CDR3 totals 16 residues. V was trimmed by 1 base and J by 1 base, leaving 11 bases between them. CDR3 DNA: TGTGCCAGCAGCTTAGGGAGCGGGTCTTCCTACAATGAGCAGTTCTTC. Protein: CASSLGSGSSYNEQFF.

The table lists this clone with a count of one. The CDR3 region is CASSFRGNTEAFF. The CDR3 DNA is TGTGCCAGCAGCTTCAGGGGGAACACTGAAGCTTTCTTT. The rearrangement joins TRBV11-3 to TRBJ1-1, with D possibly matching TRBD1 (6 bases). Germline CDR1 and CDR2: SGHNT and YENEEA. The CDR3 runs to 13 residues. V was cut by 3 bases and J by 1 base, with 6 bases left in between.

This chain links TRBV19 with TRBJ2-1; 10 bases align to TRBD2. Germline-derived CDR1 and CDR2 are LNHDA and SQIVND (reference sequence). V lost 5 bases, J lost 7 bases, and 5 bases stayed unmatched. The CDR3 runs to 14 residues. The CDR3 region is CASSPRLAGNEQFF. The CDR3 DNA follows: TGTGCCAGTAGTCCGAGACTAGCGGGTAATGAGCAGTTCTTC.

As concerns this clone: The sample has other DNA sequences that encode this CDR3 too. The V call is TRBV5-1, the J call TRBJ2-2; TRBD2 matches at 11 bases. V gave up 4 bases and J gave up 1 base; unmatched junction bases: 3. This CDR3 comprises 16 residues. Looked up from germline, CDR1 is SGHRS and CDR2 is YFSETQ. CDR3 protein: CASSPGLAGNTGELFF. Here the CDR3 DNA reads TGCGCCAGCAGCCCAGGACTAGCGGGGAACACCGGGGAGCTGTTTTTT.

This chain connects TRBV7-2 to TRBJ1-4, with D possibly TRBD1 on 5 matching bases. Germline CDR1 and CDR2: SGHTA and FQGNSA. V lost 4 bases and J 7 bases, leaving 13 bases between the germline ends. The CDR3 has 14 amino acids. Here the CDR3 reads CASSSGRTSEKLFF. The CDR3 DNA sequence: TGTGCCAGCAGCTCCGGTAGGACATCTGAAAAACTGTTTTTT.

The genes are TRBV27 and TRBJ2-5, with TRBD2 matching over 14 bases. Looked up from germline, CDR1 is MNHEY and CDR2 is SMNVEV (reference sequence). The CDR3 sequence is 16 residues long. The J segment lost 4 bases and the V segment lost 5 bases, leaving 6 bases of the junction unmatched. The chain's CDR3 is CASSPRLAGGLETQYF. The DNA for the CDR3 is TGTGCCAGCAGTCCACGACTAGCGGGGGGGTTAGAGACCCAGTACTTC.

The chain joins TRBV7-3 to TRBJ2-3; weak D call: TRBD2 (6 bases). The CDR3 totals 15 residues. Trimming shortened V by 1 base and J by 1 base, and 9 bases separated the two germline ends. Germline values: CDR1 SGHTA, CDR2 FQGTGA. In nucleotides, the CDR3 is TGTGCCAGCAGCTTAAGGCGGGGAGGCACAGATACGCAGTATTTT. Residues: CASSLRRGGTDTQYF. Looking up the rest from reference TRBV7-3 and TRBJ2-3 gives the full variable domain: GAGVSQTPSNKVTEKGKYVELRCDPISGHTALYWYRQSLGQGPEFLIYFQGTGAADDSGLPNDRFFAVRPEGSVSTLKIQRTERGDSAVYLCASSLRRGGTDTQYFGPGTRLTVL.

The CDR3: CASSYGAADQPQHF. DNA of the CDR3: TGTGCCAGCAGTTACGGGGCCGCGGATCAGCCCCAGCATTTT. This rearrangement joins TRBV6-5 to TRBJ1-5, with D perhaps TRBD1 (5 bases). The CDR3 extends over 14 amino acids. Germline V gene sequence: CDR1 MNHEY, CDR2 SVGAGI. V lost 2 bases, J lost 5 bases, and 10 bases lay in between.

The V and J genes are TRBV7-9 and TRBJ1-6, with 7 bases matching TRBD1. Germline CDR1 and CDR2: SEHNR and FQNEAQ (reference sequence). CDR3 length equals 13 residues. After removal of 11 bases from V and 7 bases from J, the junction contained 8 bases not matched to a gene. CDR3 DNA: TGTGCCTTAAAGACAGGGCGGAATTCACCCCTCCACTTT. Amino acid sequence: CALKTGRNSPLHF.

The genes are TRBV19 and TRBJ2-1, with 9 bases that match TRBD1. Germline trimming cut 6 bases from V and 10 bases from J; bases unmatched to any gene: 4. This CDR3 has 12 residues. Germline CDR1 and CDR2: LNHDA and SQIVND (reference sequence). CDR3 sequence reads: CASSHRGQEQFF. As DNA, the CDR3 is TGTGCCAGTAGCCACAGGGGGCAAGAGCAGTTCTTC.

J is TRBJ1-1 and V is TRBV9; 7 bases match TRBD1. This CDR3 contains 14 residues. Germline V gene lookup returns CDR1 SGDLS and CDR2 YYNGEE. V lost 5 bases and J lost 5; bases outside the gene matches: 9. For the CDR3, the DNA is TGTGCCAGCAGTCCTAGACAGGGACGGACTGAAGCTTTCTTT. Encoded protein: CASSPRQGRTEAFF.

This chain links TRBV6-5 with TRBJ2-3; 11 bases line up with TRBD2. The germline CDR1 and CDR2 sequences are MNHEY and SVGAGI. The CDR3 extends over 15 amino acids. J gave up 4 bases and V 2 bases, and 2 bases lay outside the gene matches. CDR3 amino acids: CASSYGSGGADTQYF. The CDR3 DNA follows: TGTGCCAGCAGTTACGGTAGCGGGGGGGCAGATACGCAGTATTTT.

This chain joins TRBV5-4 and TRBJ2-7; D possibly corresponds to TRBD2 (5 bases). The CDR3 spans 14 residues. The V gene lost 1 base and the J gene lost 0 bases, with 8 bases spanning the gap. The germline V gene has CDR1 SGHNT and CDR2 YYREEE (reference sequence). The CDR3 DNA follows: TGTGCCAGCAGCTTGCCGGGGTTCTCCTACGAGCAGTACTTC. Its translation: CASSLPGFSYEQYF.